The clone carrying this TCR beta chain was picked up a small number of times. Naive CD8 T cells were FACS-sorted by CD8+CD4-CCR7+CD45RA+ markers. The data were taken from a study of molecular identifiers for immune sequencing clone quantification. CDR3 length: 16 residues. V dropped 1 base and J dropped 4; count of bases not matched to a gene: 6. CDR1 and CDR2 (germline): MGHRA, YSYEKL. Making the bulk TCR libraries relied on previously described methods and listed TCR primers. One entry per CDR3 protein results from TCRdb running MiXCR on the PCR reads. The sample consists of around 480,000 distinct CDR3 sequences, around 23% of them appearing once.

This clonotype was obtained from a human donor in good health. Some libraries in this study had Jurkat cell RNA spiked in. Sample: naive CD8+ T cells from blood, with Jurkat cell RNA spiked in. Described subset: FACS-sorted CD8+CD4-CCR7+CD45RA+ naive T cells. The rearrangement joins TRBV4-1 to TRBJ2-7; 11 bases agree with TRBD1. Here the CDR3 DNA reads TGCGCCAGCAGCCAAGGTGGACAGGGGGCATTATACGAGCAGTACTTC. This translates into CASSQGGQGALYEQYF.